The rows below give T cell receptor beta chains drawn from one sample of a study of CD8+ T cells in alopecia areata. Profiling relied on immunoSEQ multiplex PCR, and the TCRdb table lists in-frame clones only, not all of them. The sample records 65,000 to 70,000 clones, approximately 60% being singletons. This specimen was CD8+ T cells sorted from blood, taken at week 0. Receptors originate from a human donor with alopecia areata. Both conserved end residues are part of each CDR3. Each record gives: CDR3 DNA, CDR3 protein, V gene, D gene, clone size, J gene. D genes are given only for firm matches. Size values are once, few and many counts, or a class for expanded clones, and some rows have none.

TGTGCCAGCACCACAGGATGGGCTGTCGGCTACACCTTC	CASTTGWAVGYTF	TRBV6-5	NA	NA	TRBJ1-2
TGTGCCAGCAGCGTATGGTCTTCCTCCTACGAGCAGTACTTC	CASSVWSSSYEQYF	TRBV9	NA	few	TRBJ2-7
TGTGCCAGCAGCCTAGGGGGCGGTCAGCCCCAGCATTTT	CASSLGGGQPQHF	TRBV7-6	TRBD1	NA	TRBJ1-5
TGCGCCAGCAGCCCTGATCCCTCATACGAGCAGTACTTC	CASSPDPSYEQYF	TRBV4-1	NA	NA	TRBJ2-7
TGTGCCAGCAGTTTAGGGACGGAAGAGACCCAGTACTTC	CASSLGTEETQYF	TRBV27	NA	NA	TRBJ2-5
TGTGCCAGCAGCTTGGGACTAGCGGGACTTTCCTACGAGCAGTACTTC	CASSLGLAGLSYEQYF	TRBV7-2	TRBD2	NA	TRBJ2-7
TGCGCCAGCAGCCAAAGCGGGCTCTCCTACGAGCAGTACTTC	CASSQSGLSYEQYF	TRBV5-1	NA	NA	TRBJ2-7
TGTGCCATCAGTGAAGAACTCCAAGAGACCCAGTACTTC	CAISEELQETQYF	TRBV10-3	NA	NA	TRBJ2-5
TGTGCCAGCTCACCCGGGACTAGCGGGTACCAAGAGACCCAGTACTTC	CASSPGTSGYQETQYF	TRBV18	TRBD2	few	TRBJ2-5
TGTGCCAGCAGTTCAGGGACTGAATACTATGGCTACACCTTC	CASSSGTEYYGYTF	TRBV7-9	NA	once	TRBJ1-2
TGCAGCGCCCGGAGGAGCGTGGTTGAGCAGTTCTTC	CSARRSVVEQFF	TRBV29-1	NA	few	TRBJ2-1
TGTGCCACCAGCCCTACGAGACTAGCGGGCGGTGAGACCCAGTACTTC	CATSPTRLAGGETQYF	TRBV15	TRBD2	NA	TRBJ2-5
TGTGCCTGGAGTGTTGCGTCACCCTTCAATGAGCAGTTCTTC	CAWSVASPFNEQFF	TRBV30	NA	few	TRBJ2-1
TGTGCCAGCAGCCAAAGCGGGCCCTGGGGCTCTGGAAACACCATATATTTT	CASSQSGPWGSGNTIYF	TRBV7-8	NA	few	TRBJ1-3